The rows below give T cell receptor beta chains drawn from one sample of a study of shared clonotypes between healthy human individuals. The data were produced by immunoSEQ multiplex PCR, yet TCRdb's version contains in-frame clones alone and is incomplete. The sample carries about 1 million clones, approximately 70% recorded once. Sample: memory CD4+ T cells sorted from blood. Receptors originate from a man aged 18-30 years in good health. The CDR3 runs from the conserved cysteine through the conserved F or W. The D gene is left open where the match is weak. Clone size is given for some rows only: seen once, a few or many times, or a class if the clone is expanded.

CDR3 DNA,CDR3 protein,clone size,J gene,V gene,D gene
TGTGCCAGCAGCTGCCAGGACGGACGCCGCAGGGCAACTAATGAAAAACTGTTTTTT,CASSCQDGRRRATNEKLFF,-,TRBJ1-4,TRBV13,-
TGTGCCAGCAGACCGGGACAGCAAAATTCACCCCTCCACTTT,CASRPGQQNSPLHF,-,TRBJ1-6,TRBV2,TRBD1
TGTGCCAGCAGTGATTCGTTGCTGGGCACCGGGGAGCTGTTTTTT,CASSDSLLGTGELFF,-,TRBJ2-2,TRBV6-1,-
TGTGCCAGCAGCGCTTTCTGGACTAGCGGGATGAATGAGCAGTTCTTC,CASSAFWTSGMNEQFF,-,TRBJ2-1,TRBV9,TRBD2
TGTGCCAGCAGATTAGGGGGGGACAGGCCGAATGAGCAGTTCTTC,CASRLGGDRPNEQFF,-,TRBJ2-1,TRBV6-1,-
TGTGCCAGCAGCGTAGGACCGGGACAAGCGTCCTACGAGCAGTACTTC,CASSVGPGQASYEQYF,-,TRBJ2-7,TRBV9,-
TGTGCCAGCAGCAACTTCAGGGGGCGCGGCTATGGCTACACCTTC,CASSNFRGRGYGYTF,-,TRBJ1-2,TRBV21-1,-
TGTGCCAGCAGCCCGCTAGGACAGGGGGCTGACACTGAAGCTTTCTTT,CASSPLGQGADTEAFF,-,TRBJ1-1,TRBV5-6,TRBD1
TGTGCCAGCAGTGAAGCTGAACAGAACACTGAAGCTTTCTTT,CASSEAEQNTEAFF,-,TRBJ1-1,TRBV6-1,-
TGTGCCAGCAGCCCAGGAGGGGCGCAAGAGACCCAGTACTTC,CASSPGGAQETQYF,-,TRBJ2-5,TRBV7-9,-
TGTGCCATCAGTGAGTCCGGTGGGATGAACACTGAAGCTTTCTTT,CAISESGGMNTEAFF,few,TRBJ1-1,TRBV10-3,-
TGTGCCAGCAGCACAGACAACTACGAGCAGTACTTC,CASSTDNYEQYF,-,TRBJ2-7,TRBV7-6,-
TGTGCCAGCAGACTATCGGATACGCAGTATTTT,CASRLSDTQYF,-,TRBJ2-3,TRBV2,-
TGTGCCAGCAGCACACTCAAGAGCGGGAGGACGTACGAGCAGTACTTC,CASSTLKSGRTYEQYF,-,TRBJ2-7,TRBV7-2,TRBD2
TGTGCCAGCAGCCCTCGCCCGGGGGGGTACGAGCAGTACTTC,CASSPRPGGYEQYF,-,TRBJ2-7,TRBV11-1,TRBD2
TGCGCCAGCAGCTTGACAGGGGGCAATGGAGAGACCCAGTACTTC,CASSLTGGNGETQYF,-,TRBJ2-5,TRBV5-1,TRBD1
TGTGCCAGCGGTTCAAGATTAGGACAGGGGATCGATGGCTACACCTTC,CASGSRLGQGIDGYTF,-,TRBJ1-2,TRBV2,TRBD1
TGTGCCAGCAGCTGGGGAGGGCTTGGTACCAATCAGCCCCAGCATTTT,CASSWGGLGTNQPQHF,few,TRBJ1-5,TRBV7-9,-
TGTGCCAGCAGCTTATCGGTTTGGGCCGGTCAAGAGACCCAGTACTTC,CASSLSVWAGQETQYF,-,TRBJ2-5,TRBV11-2,-
TGTGCCAGCTGTGGGGAAACCTACGAGCAGTACTTC,CASCGETYEQYF,-,TRBJ2-7,TRBV6-6,-
TGTGCCAGTAGGGAGGAAAACATTCAGTACTTC,CASREENIQYF,-,TRBJ2-4,TRBV28,-
TGCGCCAGCAGCCGAGACAAGGATGGGTCTTACGAGCAGTACTTC,CASSRDKDGSYEQYF,-,TRBJ2-7,TRBV4-1,-
TGTGCCAGCAGCGTAGGAGTCACAGATACGCAGTATTTT,CASSVGVTDTQYF,-,TRBJ2-3,TRBV9,-
TGTGCCAGCAGTGACTCGAGCCCTAGCTCCTACAATGAGCAGTTCTTC,CASSDSSPSSYNEQFF,many,TRBJ2-1,TRBV6-4,-
TGTGCCAGTAGTCCCCCGGGAGGGCTGACTGAAGCTTTCTTT,CASSPPGGLTEAFF,once,TRBJ1-1,TRBV19,-
TGTGCCAGCAGCTTGGGCCCGGGTAGGAACACTGAAGCTTTCTTT,CASSLGPGRNTEAFF,-,TRBJ1-1,TRBV5-6,-
TGTGCCAGCAGCTTAGATTGGGTTCAAGAGACCCAGTACTTC,CASSLDWVQETQYF,-,TRBJ2-5,TRBV11-2,-
TGCGCCAGCAGCTTTATAGGGGAGGACACCGGGGAGCTGTTTTTT,CASSFIGEDTGELFF,-,TRBJ2-2,TRBV5-1,-
TGTGCCAGCAGTCAACTAGCGGGGCAGGGAGAGACCCAGTACTTC,CASSQLAGQGETQYF,-,TRBJ2-5,TRBV2,TRBD2
TGTGCCAGCGGGACTAGCGGGAATTCCTACGAGCAGTACTTC,CASGTSGNSYEQYF,once,TRBJ2-7,TRBV19,TRBD2
TGTGCCATCAGTGAGTCGCGTGGGACAGGGCTTGAAAAACTGTTTTTT,CAISESRGTGLEKLFF,-,TRBJ1-4,TRBV10-3,TRBD1
TGCGCCAGCAGCCAAGAGGGCCTAGCGGACAACACCGGGGAGCTGTTTTTT,CASSQEGLADNTGELFF,-,TRBJ2-2,TRBV4-3,TRBD2
TGCGCCAGCAGCTTTAACTACGGTACGGAGCAGTACTTC,CASSFNYGTEQYF,-,TRBJ2-7,TRBV5-1,-
TGTGCCAGCAGTTTACATCTTGGGACAGGGAACACCGGGGAGCTGTTTTTT,CASSLHLGTGNTGELFF,-,TRBJ2-2,TRBV27,TRBD1
TGCAGCGTTGAAGATCAAGGCTTGGAGACCCAGTACTTC,CSVEDQGLETQYF,-,TRBJ2-5,TRBV29-1,-
TGTGCCAGCAGTGCCTTACCCAATTCGGAGCAGTACTTC,CASSALPNSEQYF,-,TRBJ2-7,TRBV6-1,-
TGCGCCAGCAGCCAAAGCAGCGGGGAGCCTGGGACCCAGTACTTC,CASSQSSGEPGTQYF,-,TRBJ2-5,TRBV5-1,TRBD2
TGTGCCAGCGCCCCGGGCGGGGGCGCAGGGACCGGGGAGCTGTTTTTT,CASAPGGGAGTGELFF,-,TRBJ2-2,TRBV5-4,-
TGTGCCAGCAAGAAGGGGACACTTGAAAAACTGTTTTTT,CASKKGTLEKLFF,-,TRBJ1-4,TRBV25-1,-
TGCGCCAGCAGTCCTCCCGGCCTCCCGTACGAGCAGTACTTC,CASSPPGLPYEQYF,-,TRBJ2-7,TRBV23-1,-
TGTGCCAGCAGCCCCGGGACGGAGAATGAGCAGTTCTTC,CASSPGTENEQFF,-,TRBJ2-1,TRBV28,-
TGTGCCAGCAGTGTTGGGTTTACCGGGGAGCTGTTTTTT,CASSVGFTGELFF,-,TRBJ2-2,TRBV2,-